This is a list of T cell receptor beta chains from one sample in a study of PD-L1 blockade in urothelial cancer. Profiled with immunoSEQ multiplex PCR; TCRdb holds only in-frame clones, not every one. The sample holds 83,000 or so clones, around four fifths seen once. This specimen was PBMCs, taken around atezolizumab (anti-PD-L1) treatment. The origin of the receptors is a man in his 70s with urothelial cancer. CDR3s include the opening cysteine and the closing phenylalanine or tryptophan. A D gene is named only where the DNA matches it firmly. Clone size is shown for a subset of rows, as once, few, many or a class of expanded clone.

V gene	J gene	clone size	D gene	CDR3 DNA	CDR3 protein
TRBV27	TRBJ2-5	few	TRBD1	TGTGCCAGCAGTTCTCGGACAGGGGTAGAGACCCAGTACTTC	CASSSRTGVETQYF
TRBV6-1	TRBJ1-4	-	-	TGTGCCAGCAGTGCCCTACTTCAGGGTAGTGGTGAAAAACTGTTTTTT	CASSALLQGSGEKLFF
TRBV5-8	TRBJ2-7	few	-	TGTGCCAGCAGCGCCGGACATTTCTCCTACGAGCAGTACTTC	CASSAGHFSYEQYF
TRBV19	TRBJ2-5	-	TRBD1	TGTGCCAGTAGTGCCCAGGGGGCAGGAGAGACCCAGTACTTC	CASSAQGAGETQYF
TRBV11-2	TRBJ2-7	-	TRBD1	TGTGCCAGCAGCTTAGACAGGGGGCTCTACTACGAGCAGTACTTC	CASSLDRGLYYEQYF
TRBV11-3	TRBJ1-1	-	-	TGTGCCAGCAGCTTAGAAGGGGTTGGTGAAGCTTTCTTT	CASSLEGVGEAFF
TRBV18	TRBJ1-3	-	-	TGTGCCAGCTCACCATCGGTAGGGGCTGGAAACACCATATATTTT	CASSPSVGAGNTIYF
TRBV4-2	TRBJ2-2	-	TRBD2	TGTGCCAGCAGCCAAGCAGCGGGAGGTACCGGGGAGCTGTTTTTT	CASSQAAGGTGELFF
TRBV2	TRBJ1-1	-	TRBD1	TGTGCCAGCAGCAGGGGGCGCGGCACTGAAGCTTTCTTT	CASSRGRGTEAFF
TRBV7-9	TRBJ1-1	-	-	TGTGCCAGCAGCTTACAGGGGATCACTGAAGCTTTCTTT	CASSLQGITEAFF
TRBV2	TRBJ2-4	-	-	TGTGCGACGGGTACAGCCAAAAACATTCAGTACTTC	CATGTAKNIQYF
TRBV6-5	TRBJ2-1	-	TRBD2	TGTGCCAGCAGTTATCGAGGCGGGGGGACCTACAATGAGCAGTTCTTC	CASSYRGGGTYNEQFF
TRBV7-9	TRBJ1-2	-	TRBD1	TGTGCCAGCAGCTATGGACAGGCCAGGGATAACTATGGCTACACCTTC	CASSYGQARDNYGYTF
TRBV6-1	TRBJ2-7	few	TRBD1	TGTGCCAGCAGTGCAAGGACAGGGGGTGAGCAGTACTTC	CASSARTGGEQYF
TRBV9	TRBJ2-7	-	TRBD1	TGTGCCAGCAGCGTAGGGGGACAGAGCTACGAGCAGTACTTC	CASSVGGQSYEQYF
TRBV7-6	TRBJ2-5	-	-	TGTGCCAGCAGCCGCAGGGTGGGGGAGACCCAGTACTTC	CASSRRVGETQYF